The source of this TCR beta chain is a study of blood T cell repertoires in COVID-19. Study in general: From T cells, B-cell-depleted T cells, or PBMCs came the material, which was cDNA or gDNA.

In the original processing: Reference gene primers were amplified, and this amplification served to estimate nucleated cell counts. Some clones are missing from TCRdb's copy, which holds only in-frame ones; the method was immunoSEQ multiplex PCR. D and trimming come from the DNA, and the V and J calls and clone size come from that table. The data show some 150,000 clones, around 77% seen once. The CDR3 sequence is 14 residues long. Germline CDR1 is MNHEY and CDR2 is SMNVEV (reference sequence). The ends were cut back, 0 bases at V and 0 bases at J, with 6 bases in the middle. This rearrangement joins TRBV27 to TRBJ2-7; D is ambiguous. This receptor was taken from a man aged 45 to 65 with active or convalescent COVID-19. What was sequenced was peripheral blood. The CDR3 loop is CASSLSRASYEQYF. The CDR3 region has the DNA TGTGCCAGCAGTTTATCCCGCGCCTCCTACGAGCAGTACTTC.